This T cell receptor beta chain is from a study of shared clonotypes between healthy human individuals. The CDR3 is 13 amino acids. In germline, CDR1 is GTSNPN, CDR2 SVGIG (reference sequence). V shed 8 bases, J shed 0 bases, and the junction held 6 bases outside the gene matches. The protocol was immunoSEQ multiplex PCR, while the TCRdb copy is restricted to in-frame clones and leaves out a portion. The data show about a million clones, under 80% seen once. The chain employs TRBV30 and TRBJ1-2, with 7 nucleotides matching TRBD1. The TCR sequence derives from a young man in good health. The sample was memory CD4+ T cells sorted from blood. Noted subset: CD45RA-negative fraction. The CDR3 sequence: CARNDRANYGYTF. CDR3 bases: TGTGCCCGAAACGACAGGGCTAACTATGGCTACACCTTC.